This T cell receptor (beta chain) derives from a study of blood T cells in healthy people across ages. Study-wide results and caveats: Both naive CD4+ cell counts and diversity were greater in long-lived donors than in aged donors. Roughly linearly, TCR beta diversity per million T cells fell as age increased.

Germline V gene data show CDR1 as SGHTA and CDR2 as FQGNSA. The CDR3 is 15 residues long. The junction had 7 bases not matched to a gene; V was cut back by 5 bases and J by 2 bases. This clonotype has at least ten counts. What it recognizes is unknown. With a J-beta primer mix and a sample-barcoded 5' primer, a second PCR ran roughly 6 to 11 cycles. Every cDNA was tagged by a template-switch adaptor with 12 random nucleotides. TCRdb re-derived calls from the 5' RACE reads in MiXCR, one entry per CDR3 protein. The sample has 1.6 million or so distinct CDR3 sequences, almost 35% seen once. The chain is built from TRBV7-2 and TRBJ2-3; TRBD2 matches 7 bases. The source of this sequence is a woman aged 30 to 39 in good health. The specimen sequenced was blood. CDR3: CASSIGTTPTDTQYF. CDR3 in DNA: TGTGCCAGCAGCATCGGGACTACCCCCACAGATACGCAGTATTTT. Together with reference TRBV7-2 and TRBJ2-3, the CDR3 gives the full variable domain: GAGVSQSPSNKVTEKGKDVELRCDPISGHTALYWYRQSLGQGLEFLIYFQGNSAPDKSGLPSDRFSAERTGGSVSTLTIQRTQQEDSAVYLCASSIGTTPTDTQYFGPGTRLTVL.